This is a list of T cell receptor beta chains from one sample in a study of blood T cell repertoires in COVID-19. TCRdb's table, derived via immunoSEQ multiplex PCR, lists solely in-frame clones and lacks some. The sample shows roughly 250,000 clones, roughly 80% of them seen only once. The material sequenced was peripheral blood. The receptors come from a woman older than 75 with active or convalescent COVID-19. Each CDR3 is given with its conserved first and last residue. The D gene is left open where the match is weak.

v_call	j_call	d_call	cdr3_length	cdr3_aa	cdr3_nt
TRBV2	TRBJ2-6	TRBD1	17	CASSWTGLVSGANVLTF	TGTGCCAGCAGCTGGACAGGGTTAGTGTCTGGGGCCAACGTCCTGACTTTC
TRBV5-1	TRBJ2-5	TRBD2	14	CASSVGLAGETQYF	TGCGCCAGCAGCGTAGGACTAGCGGGAGAGACCCAGTACTTC
TRBV5-5	TRBJ1-1	TRBD1	14	CASSVDRVGTEAFF	TGTGCCAGCAGCGTTGACAGGGTAGGAACTGAAGCTTTCTTT
TRBV28	TRBJ1-2	TRBD1	15	CASSGPGQGNYGYTF	TGTGCCAGCAGCGGACCGGGACAGGGTAACTATGGCTACACCTTC
TRBV5-5	TRBJ2-5	TRBD1	13	CASSFRGSETQYF	TGTGCCAGCAGCTTCAGGGGGTCAGAGACCCAGTACTTC
TRBV13	TRBJ2-5	TRBD1	14	CASSWTGGGETQYF	TGTGCCAGCAGCTGGACAGGGGGCGGAGAGACCCAGTACTTC
TRBV10-3	TRBJ1-5	TRBD1	15	CAIRRTGLNRGPQHF	TGTGCCATCAGGCGGACAGGCTTGAACAGGGGGCCCCAGCATTTT
TRBV19	TRBJ1-1	TRBD1	15	CASKEQGVGGTEAFF	TGTGCCAGTAAGGAACAGGGGGTTGGTGGTACTGAAGCTTTCTTT
TRBV5-1	TRBJ2-7	-	13	CASSLGNSYEQYF	TGCGCCAGCAGCTTGGGAAACAGCTACGAGCAGTACTTC
TRBV5-1	TRBJ2-1	TRBD2	15	CASSLGTSGDNEQFF	TGCGCCAGCAGCCTAGGGACTAGCGGAGACAATGAGCAGTTCTTC
TRBV2	TRBJ2-2	TRBD2	14	CASNGRGLTGELFF	TGTGCCAGCAACGGGAGGGGACTCACCGGGGAGCTGTTTTTT
TRBV19	TRBJ2-5	TRBD2	15	CASSTGTSGGETQYF	TGTGCCAGTAGTACCGGGACTAGCGGGGGAGAGACCCAGTACTTC
TRBV18	TRBJ1-5	-	13	CASRGQLNQPQHF	TGTGCCAGCCGCGGACAGCTCAATCAGCCCCAGCATTTT
TRBV5-6	TRBJ1-4	-	13	CASSYEYSEKLFF	TGTGCCAGCAGCTATGAGTACAGCGAAAAACTGTTTTTT
TRBV30	TRBJ2-1	TRBD2	15	CAWSVFSGGGNEQFF	TGTGCCTGGAGTGTATTCAGCGGGGGTGGAAATGAGCAGTTCTTC
TRBV27	TRBJ2-5	TRBD1	15	CASSLQGARGETQYF	TGTGCCAGCAGTTTGCAGGGGGCGCGAGGAGAGACCCAGTACTTC
TRBV27	TRBJ1-6	TRBD1	15	CASSLRTGSHSPLHF	TGTGCCAGCAGTTTAAGGACAGGGTCGCATTCACCCCTCCACTTT
TRBV2	TRBJ1-6	-	16	CASSPQGTSYNSPLHF	TGTGCCAGCAGTCCACAGGGTACCTCCTATAATTCACCCCTCCACTTT
TRBV5-1	TRBJ2-7	-	16	CASSLAIGTSNYEQYF	TGCGCCAGCAGCTTGGCAATAGGGACATCGAACTACGAGCAGTACTTC